One and the same sample provided the 20 T cell receptor beta chains below, sequenced in a study of cytomegalovirus exposure and HLA in healthy donors. Amplification used 60 Vbeta primers and 13 Jbeta primers. The table came from immunoSEQ multiplex PCR; TCRdb's copy has only in-frame clones and leaves some out. The profile shows some 170,000 clones, roughly 70% of them singletons. The sample comprised PBMCs. Source of these receptors: a woman in her 30s in good health and CMV-seronegative.

The CDR3 DNA is TGTGCCAGTAGGCTACAGGGGGCCGGCACTGAAGCTTTCTTT. Protein: CASRLQGAGTEAFF. The chain is built from TRBV19 and TRBJ1-1; the match to TRBD1 covers 9 bases. The J segment lost 4 bases and the V segment lost 6 bases, leaving 6 bases of the junction unmatched. The CDR3 sequence is 14 residues long. Germline V lookup: CDR1 LNHDA, CDR2 SQIVND (reference sequence).

V gene TRBV6-5 combines with J gene TRBJ2-1, with 8 positions matching TRBD1. This CDR3 spans 14 amino acids. Germline CDR1 is MNHEY and CDR2 is SVGAGI. V shed 4 bases and J 4 bases; nucleotides not matched to a gene: 3. CDR3 nucleotide sequence: TGTGCCAGCAGTTCGGGACAGGCTTACAATGAGCAGTTCTTC. Its translation is CASSSGQAYNEQFF.

The chain recombines TRBV18 with TRBJ2-3; 7 bases match TRBD2. J gave up 1 base and V 4 bases, and 5 bases lay outside the gene matches. In germline, CDR1 is KGHSH, CDR2 LQKENI. CDR3 size: 15 residues. CDR3 region: CASSLGLVRTDTQYF. The CDR3 DNA reads TGTGCCAGCTCACTTGGACTAGTCCGCACAGATACGCAGTATTTT.

Concerning this clone itself: The germline gene is not matched at one end of the junction; a read error may be the cause. The chain employs TRBV7-7 and TRBJ2-5; D perhaps matches TRBD2 (5 bases). This CDR3 contains 15 residues. The germline V gene has CDR1 SSHAT and CDR2 FNYEAQ (reference sequence). The CDR3 sequence is CASSLVKAGQETQYF. The CDR3 coding sequence is TGTGCTAGCAGCCTTGTGAAGGCGGGCCAAGAGACCCAGTACTTC. The whole variable domain, remainder taken from reference TRBV7-7 and TRBJ2-5, is GAGVSQSPRYKVTKRGQDVTLRCDPISSHATLYWYQQALGQGPEFLTYFNYEAQPDKSGLPSDRFSAERPEGSISTLTIQRTEQRDSAMYRCASSLVKAGQETQYFGPGTRLLVL.

This clone was seen just once. The chain links TRBV27 to TRBJ1-2; D is undetermined. This CDR3 is 15 amino acids long. The V gene lost 2 bases and the J gene lost 8 bases, with 18 bases spanning the gap. Looked up from germline, CDR1 is MNHEY and CDR2 is SMNVEV (reference sequence). The CDR3: CASSLEGSFFYGYTF. The CDR3 DNA is TGTGCCAGCAGTTTAGAGGGCAGTTTTTTCTACGGCTACACCTTC.

This chain joins TRBV7-2 and TRBJ2-7; D is perhaps TRBD2 (6 bases). The CDR3 runs to 15 residues. V lost 2 bases and J lost 2, with 13 bases in between. Germline CDR1 is SGHTA and CDR2 is FQGNSA. The CDR3 here is CASSLLGGTPYEQYF. CDR3 DNA: TGTGCCAGCAGCTTACTAGGCGGGACCCCCTACGAGCAGTACTTC. Variable domain in full (rest from reference TRBV7-2 and TRBJ2-7): GAGVSQSPSNKVTEKGKDVELRCDPISGHTALYWYRQSLGQGLEFLIYFQGNSAPDKSGLPSDRFSAERTGGSVSTLTIQRTQQEDSAVYLCASSLLGGTPYEQYFGPGTRLTVT.

CDR3 sequence reads: CASRWALTTYNEQFF. The CDR3 region has the DNA TGTGCCAGCAGATGGGCCCTAACCACCTACAATGAGCAGTTCTTC. V and J are TRBV28 and TRBJ2-1; D call uncertain. Germline-derived CDR1 and CDR2 are MDHEN and SYDVKM. The CDR3 consists of 15 residues. The ends were cut back, 6 bases at V and 2 bases at J, with 14 bases in the middle.

This chain joins TRBV5-1 and TRBJ1-4, with 9 bases matching TRBD1. Germline V gene sequence: CDR1 SGHRS, CDR2 YFSETQ. With 2 bases clipped from V and 2 bases from J, the junction kept 1 base outside the gene matches. The CDR3 is made up of 15 amino acids. The CDR3 loop is CASSLQGATNEKLFF. Here the CDR3 DNA reads TGCGCCAGCAGCTTACAGGGGGCGACTAATGAAAAACTGTTTTTT.

The CDR3 loop reads CASRPGTSGGKQTQYF. The CDR3 DNA is TGTGCCAGCAGACCCGGGACTAGCGGGGGGAAGCAGACCCAGTACTTC. The rearrangement links TRBV7-2 to TRBJ2-5, with 15 nucleotides matching TRBD2. The germline V gene encodes CDR1 SGHTA and CDR2 FQGNSA. CDR3 size: 16 residues. The V gene end was trimmed by 6 bases and the J gene end by 6 bases; junction bases not matched to a gene: 8.

The genes are TRBV18 and TRBJ1-5, with D possibly matching TRBD1 (6 bases). From germline, CDR1 is KGHSH and CDR2 LQKENI. This CDR3 has 17 residues. V was trimmed by 3 bases and J by 2 bases, leaving 17 bases between them. CDR3 nucleotides: TGTGCCAGCTCACCTCCCTCCCTGGCAGGGGGCAATCAGCCCCAGCATTTT. Encoded protein: CASSPPSLAGGNQPQHF.

V gene TRBV7-9 combines with J gene TRBJ1-3; D remains ambiguous. Per the germline V gene, CDR1 is SEHNR and CDR2 is FQNEAQ (reference sequence). V was clipped by 0 bases and J by 1 base, with 16 bases between them. CDR3 length: 18 residues. This CDR3 is CASSLALVTKLSGNTIYF. For the CDR3, the DNA is TGTGCCAGCAGCTTAGCCCTGGTCACGAAACTATCTGGAAACACCATATATTTT.

The table lists this clone with a few counts. DNA for the CDR3: TGTGCCAGCAGCTTTGAACTAAACACTGAAGCTTTCTTT. Translation gives CASSFELNTEAFF. V gene TRBV7-8 combines with J gene TRBJ1-1, with D uncertain. CDR3 size: 13 residues. The V and J ends lost 3 bases and 2 bases respectively, with 7 bases between them. The germline CDR1 and CDR2 sequences are SGHVS and FQNEAQ.

This chain joins TRBV25-1 and TRBJ2-2; weak D call: TRBD2 (6 bases). From germline, CDR1 is MGHDK and CDR2 SYGVNS. V dropped 4 bases and J dropped 6 bases, with 9 bases sitting between them. CDR3 length equals 13 residues. The CDR3 reads CASSGGVAGELFF. The CDR3 coding sequence is TGTGCCAGCAGTGGGGGGGTGGCCGGGGAGCTGTTTTTT.

This chain connects TRBV5-1 to TRBJ2-5, with D perhaps matching TRBD2 (6 bases). Germline loops: CDR1 SGHRS, CDR2 YFSETQ. V was cut by 4 bases and J by 5 bases, with 21 bases left in between. This CDR3 comprises 16 residues. For the CDR3, the DNA is TGCGCCAGCAGCAACGGTGGGGCTAGCGTTGGGGAGACCCAGTACTTC. Residues: CASSNGGASVGETQYF. Using reference TRBV5-1 and TRBJ2-5 for the parts outside the CDR3, the full variable domain is KAGVTQTPRYLIKTRGQQVTLSCSPISGHRSVSWYQQTPGQGLQFLFEYFSETQRNKGNFPGRFSGRQFSNSRSEMNVSTLELGDSALYLCASSNGGASVGETQYFGPGTRLLVL.

The table lists this clone with a few counts. The V and J genes are TRBV5-4 and TRBJ2-1; D gene ambiguous. There are 17 residues in the CDR3. From germline, CDR1 is SGHNT and CDR2 YYREEE (reference sequence). V shed 4 bases and J shed 0 bases, with 17 bases lying between them. The CDR3 DNA follows: TGTGCCAGCAGCCGGAGAGGAGCGCGAAACTCCTACAATGAGCAGTTCTTC. This translates into CASSRRGARNSYNEQFF.

The chain joins TRBV5-5 to TRBJ1-1, with TRBD1 matching 7 bases. Germline V gives CDR1 SGHKS, CDR2 YYEKEE (reference sequence). V trimming: 2 bases; J trimming: 7 bases; junction bases outside the gene matches: 2. The CDR3 totals 12 residues. In DNA form, the CDR3 reads TGTGCCAGCAGCTTCCGGGACAGTGAAGCTTTCTTT. Translated: CASSFRDSEAFF.

The chain carries TRBV19 and TRBJ2-3; 7 positions match TRBD2. The CDR3 has 19 residues. V lost 4 bases and J lost 4; bases outside the gene matches: 20. CDR1 and CDR2 from the germline V gene are LNHDA and SQIVND (reference sequence). In DNA, the CDR3 is TGTGCCAGTAGTACCCGGGGTAGGGCGGGAGCGCCGGGTGCAGATACGCAGTATTTT. Translated, it gives CASSTRGRAGAPGADTQYF.

This rearrangement joins TRBV11-2 to TRBJ2-7; TRBD1 aligns across 7 bases. The CDR3 extends over 14 amino acids. Germline V gene data show CDR1 as SGHAT and CDR2 as FQNNGV. V gave up 5 bases and J gave up 3 bases; unmatched junction bases: 7. CDR3 coding DNA: TGTGCCAGCAGCCCTGGCCCAGGGGGCTACGAGCAGTACTTC. This gives the protein CASSPGPGGYEQYF.

This chain connects TRBV28 to TRBJ2-7; maybe TRBD2 (6 bases). V lost 6 bases to trimming and J lost 2 bases, with 14 bases between them. CDR3 length: 14 residues. Germline V gives CDR1 MDHEN, CDR2 SYDVKM. CDR3 coding DNA: TGTGCCAGCAGCCGGGACCCGGGGGCCTACGAGCAGTACTTC. Its protein product is CASSRDPGAYEQYF.

This clone has more than one count but fewer than ten. The chain carries TRBV6-6 and TRBJ1-1, with TRBD1 as a possible D gene (5 bases). The V gene's germline CDR1 is MNHNY and CDR2 SVGAGI (reference sequence). Trimming stripped 2 bases from V and 3 bases from J, with 13 bases between. The CDR3 consists of 15 residues. The CDR3 DNA sequence: TGTGCCAGCAGTTACATGACAGTTGGCTACACTGAAGCTTTCTTT. Amino acids: CASSYMTVGYTEAFF.